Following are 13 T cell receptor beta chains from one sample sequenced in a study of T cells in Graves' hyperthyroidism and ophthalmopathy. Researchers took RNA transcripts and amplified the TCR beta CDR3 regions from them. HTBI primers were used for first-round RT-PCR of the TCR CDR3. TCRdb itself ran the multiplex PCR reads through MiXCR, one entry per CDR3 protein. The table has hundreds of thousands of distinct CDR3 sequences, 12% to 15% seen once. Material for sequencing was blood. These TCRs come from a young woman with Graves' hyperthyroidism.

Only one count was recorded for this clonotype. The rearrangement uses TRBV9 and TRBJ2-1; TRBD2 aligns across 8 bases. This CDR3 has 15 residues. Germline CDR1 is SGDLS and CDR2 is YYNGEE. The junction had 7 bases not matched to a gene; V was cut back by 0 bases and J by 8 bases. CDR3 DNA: TGTGCCAGCAGCGTAGCCACGGGAGGGCCCGATGAGCAGTTCTTC. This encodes CASSVATGGPDEQFF.

The CDR3 sequence: CASSSWLAPYNWETQYF. Here the CDR3 DNA reads TGTGCCAGTAGTTCCTGGCTAGCGCCTTATAATTGGGAGACCCAGTACTTC. The chain links TRBV19 to TRBJ2-5; maybe TRBD2 (6 bases). Germline values: CDR1 LNHDA, CDR2 SQIVND (reference sequence). Deletions cut 5 bases from V and 5 bases from J, with 24 bases between. The length of the CDR3 is 17 residues.

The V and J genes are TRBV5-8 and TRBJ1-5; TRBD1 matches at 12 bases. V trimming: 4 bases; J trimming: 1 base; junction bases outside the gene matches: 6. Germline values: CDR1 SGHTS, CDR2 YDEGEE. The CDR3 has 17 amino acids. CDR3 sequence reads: CASSGDRGQGSNQPQHF. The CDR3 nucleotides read TGTGCCAGCAGCGGGGACAGGGGGCAAGGGAGCAATCAGCCCCAGCATTTT.

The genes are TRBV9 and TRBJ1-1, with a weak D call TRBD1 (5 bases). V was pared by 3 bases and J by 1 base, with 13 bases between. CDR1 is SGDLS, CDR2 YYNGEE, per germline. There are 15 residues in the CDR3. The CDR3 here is CASSGGGMGNTEAFF. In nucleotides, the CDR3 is TGTGCCAGCAGCGGGGGGGGGATGGGGAACACTGAAGCTTTCTTT. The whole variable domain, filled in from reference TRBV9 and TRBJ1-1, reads DSGVTQTPKHLITATGQRVTLRCSPRSGDLSVYWYQQSLDQGLQFLIQYYNGEERAKGNILERFSAQQFPDLHSELNLSSLELGDSALYFCASSGGGMGNTEAFFGQGTRLTVV.

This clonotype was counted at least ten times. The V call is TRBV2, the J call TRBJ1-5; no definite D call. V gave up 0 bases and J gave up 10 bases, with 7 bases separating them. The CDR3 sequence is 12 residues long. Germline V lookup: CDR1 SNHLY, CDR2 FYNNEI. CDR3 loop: CASSEAQIPQHF. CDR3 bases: TGTGCCAGCAGTGAAGCCCAAATTCCCCAGCATTTT.

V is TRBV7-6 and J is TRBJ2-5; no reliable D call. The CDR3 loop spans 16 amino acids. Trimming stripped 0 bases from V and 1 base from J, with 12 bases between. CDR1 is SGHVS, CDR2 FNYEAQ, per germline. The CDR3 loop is CASSLALVAVQETQYF. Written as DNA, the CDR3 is TGTGCCAGCAGCTTAGCATTAGTGGCGGTCCAAGAGACCCAGTACTTC.

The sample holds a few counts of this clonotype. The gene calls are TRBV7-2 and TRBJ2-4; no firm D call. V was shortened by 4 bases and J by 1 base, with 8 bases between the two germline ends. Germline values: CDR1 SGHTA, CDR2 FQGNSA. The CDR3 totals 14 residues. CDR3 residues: CASSYGWAKNIQYF. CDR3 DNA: TGTGCCAGCAGCTACGGATGGGCCAAAAACATTCAGTACTTC.

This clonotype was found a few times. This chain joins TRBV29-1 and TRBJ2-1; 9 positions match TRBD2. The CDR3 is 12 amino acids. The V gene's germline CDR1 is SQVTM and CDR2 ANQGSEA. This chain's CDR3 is CGGRASGDHGFF. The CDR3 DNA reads TGCGGGGGGCGGGCTAGCGGGGACCACGGGTTCTTC.

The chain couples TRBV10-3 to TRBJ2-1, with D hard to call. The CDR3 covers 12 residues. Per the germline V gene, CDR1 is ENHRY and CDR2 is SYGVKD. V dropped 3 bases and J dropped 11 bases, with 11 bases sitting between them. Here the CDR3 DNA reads TGTGCCATCAGTGACACGGCGAACCAGCAGTTCTTC. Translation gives CAISDTANQQFF.

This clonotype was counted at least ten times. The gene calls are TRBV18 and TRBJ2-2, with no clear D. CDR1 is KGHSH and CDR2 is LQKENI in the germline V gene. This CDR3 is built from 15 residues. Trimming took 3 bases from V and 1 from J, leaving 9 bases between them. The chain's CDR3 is CASSPWTMNTGELFF. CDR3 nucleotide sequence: TGTGCCAGCTCACCTTGGACCATGAACACCGGGGAGCTGTTTTTT.

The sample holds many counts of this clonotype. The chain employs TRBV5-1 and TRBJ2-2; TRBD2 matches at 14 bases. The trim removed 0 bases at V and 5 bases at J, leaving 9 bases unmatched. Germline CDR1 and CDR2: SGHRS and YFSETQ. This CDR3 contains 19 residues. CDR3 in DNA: TGCGCCAGCAGCTTGGGATACGGGACTAGCGGGAGAATTACCGGGGAGCTGTTTTTT. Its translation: CASSLGYGTSGRITGELFF. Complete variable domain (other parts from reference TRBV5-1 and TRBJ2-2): KAGVTQTPRYLIKTRGQQVTLSCSPISGHRSVSWYQQTPGQGLQFLFEYFSETQRNKGNFPGRFSGRQFSNSRSEMNVSTLELGDSALYLCASSLGYGTSGRITGELFFGEGSRLTVL.

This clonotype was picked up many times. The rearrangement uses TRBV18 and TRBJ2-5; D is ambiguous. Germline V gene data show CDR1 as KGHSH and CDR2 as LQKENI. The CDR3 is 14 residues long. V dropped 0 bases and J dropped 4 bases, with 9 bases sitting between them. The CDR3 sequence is CASSPPTVTETQYF. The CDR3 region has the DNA TGTGCCAGCTCACCACCGACGGTGACAGAGACCCAGTACTTC.

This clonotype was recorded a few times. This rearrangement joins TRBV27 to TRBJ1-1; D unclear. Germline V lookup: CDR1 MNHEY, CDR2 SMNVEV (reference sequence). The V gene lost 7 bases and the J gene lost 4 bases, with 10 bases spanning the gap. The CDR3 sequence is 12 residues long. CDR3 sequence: CASKRAGTEAFF. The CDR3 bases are TGTGCCAGCAAAAGGGCGGGCACTGAAGCTTTCTTT.